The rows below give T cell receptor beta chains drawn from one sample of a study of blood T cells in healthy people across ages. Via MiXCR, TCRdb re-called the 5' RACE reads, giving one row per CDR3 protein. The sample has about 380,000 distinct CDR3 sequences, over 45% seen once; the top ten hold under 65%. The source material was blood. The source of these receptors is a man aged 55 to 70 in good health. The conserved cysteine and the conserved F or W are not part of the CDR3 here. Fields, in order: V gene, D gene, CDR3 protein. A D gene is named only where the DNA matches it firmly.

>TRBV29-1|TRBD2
SASGSGADTQY
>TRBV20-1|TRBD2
SAVTSGREEETQY
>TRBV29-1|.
SARGESYEQY
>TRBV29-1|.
SVGTGSGYYEQY
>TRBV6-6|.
ASTQTANYGYT
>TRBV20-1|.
SARDIGPYTEAF
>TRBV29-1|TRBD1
SVRDSLQTQY
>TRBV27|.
ASSEGFSGANVLT
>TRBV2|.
ASSDFGSRGGAF
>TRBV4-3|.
ASSHDPSFGGETQY
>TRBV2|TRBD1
ASRRETGTGPGYT
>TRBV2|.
ASSTERSPGTQY
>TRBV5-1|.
ASSGKGASTDTQY
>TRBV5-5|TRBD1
ASSYGTGDGEEKLF
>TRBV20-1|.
SAPPATYGTQY
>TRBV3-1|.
ASSQGRNTQY
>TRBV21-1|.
ASSKDGSESYNEQF
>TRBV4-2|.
ASSQDRSLAQETQY
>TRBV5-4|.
ATQRFGGGIYGYT
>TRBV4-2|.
ASSLRGSSSSYNSPLH
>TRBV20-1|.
SARGTEGDEKLF
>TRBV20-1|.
SARDDRGGANYGYT
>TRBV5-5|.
ASSTTHNEQY
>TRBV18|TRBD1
ASSPKGQINQPQH
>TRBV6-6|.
ASSYRDSTDTQY
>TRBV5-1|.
ASSPGPKNTEAF
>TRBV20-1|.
SALTGPQGGYT
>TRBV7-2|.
ASSLYAYEQY
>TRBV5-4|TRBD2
ASSTLMASGGTYNEQY
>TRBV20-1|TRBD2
SARGSGRENSKNIQY
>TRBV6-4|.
ASSEAVPQDYEQY